These 16 T cell receptor beta chains originate from one sample sequenced in a study of T cells in Graves' hyperthyroidism and ophthalmopathy. Amplified regions were TCR beta CDR3 sequences from RNA transcripts. The primer set for the first-round RT-PCR of the TCR CDR3 was HTBI. One entry per CDR3 protein, called by TCRdb with MiXCR from the multiplex PCR reads. The repertoire includes about 610,000 distinct CDR3 sequences, roughly 14% of them detected once, and approximately 4.3% sits in the top ten. The sequenced material came from blood. The receptor source for this set is a woman aged 40 to 50 with Graves' ophthalmopathy.

This rearrangement joins TRBV7-8 to TRBJ2-5, with TRBD1 identical over 7 bases. Losses at the gene ends were 1 base for V and 3 bases for J; bases not matched to a gene: 5. Germline V gives CDR1 SGHVS, CDR2 FQNEAQ. The CDR3 extends over 15 amino acids. The chain's CDR3 is CASSLGAGTEETQYF. CDR3 coding DNA: TGTGCCAGCAGCTTAGGAGCTGGGACAGAAGAGACCCAGTACTTC. Variable domain in full (rest from reference TRBV7-8 and TRBJ2-5): GAGVSQSPRYKVAKRGQDVALRCDPISGHVSLFWYQQALGQGPEFLTYFQNEAQLDKSGLPSDRFFAERPEGSVSTLKIQRTQQEDSAVYLCASSLGAGTEETQYFGPGTRLLVL.

Ten or more counts support this clonotype. V and J are TRBV20-1 and TRBJ2-7; the D is unclear. Between the trimmed V and J ends, which lost 3 bases and 9 bases, there was a span of 12 bases. Germline CDR1 is DFQATT and CDR2 is SNEGSKA (reference sequence). The CDR3 is made up of 11 amino acids. The CDR3 loop is CSASLGHGQYF. CDR3 DNA: TGCAGTGCTAGTTTAGGGCATGGGCAGTACTTC.

This clonotype appeared many times. Here the CDR3 reads CASSYSKSGTNTGELFF. The CDR3 DNA reads as TGTGCCAGCAGTTACTCGAAGAGCGGGACGAACACCGGGGAGCTGTTTTTT. The rearrangement uses TRBV6-5 and TRBJ2-2; 7 positions agree with TRBD2. CDR3 length: 17 amino acids. Trimming at V came to 0 bases and at J to 0 bases, leaving 4 bases not matched to a gene. CDR1 is MNHEY and CDR2 is SVGAGI in the germline V gene.

At least ten counts were recorded for this clonotype. The chain is built from TRBV28 and TRBJ1-2; 8 bases line up with TRBD1. The CDR3 runs to 16 residues. Germline trimming cut 3 bases from V and 4 bases from J; bases unmatched to any gene: 10. From germline, CDR1 is MDHEN and CDR2 SYDVKM. The DNA of the CDR3 is TGTGCCAGCAGTTTTAGGACGACAGGGGTCGCCTATGGCTACACCTTC. Translation: CASSFRTTGVAYGYTF.

This clonotype was seen only a few times. This CDR3 is CASSYSNGHPSTDTQYF. CDR3 bases: TGTGCCAGCAGTTACTCGAACGGACACCCTAGCACAGATACGCAGTATTTT. The chain combines TRBV6-2 or TRBV6-3 with TRBJ2-3, with D possibly being TRBD1 (5 bases). CDR1 and CDR2 from the germline V gene are MNHEY and SVGEGT. Trimming shortened V by 0 bases and J by 0 bases, and 13 bases separated the two germline ends. The CDR3 spans 17 residues.

The chain recombines TRBV19 with TRBJ2-7; unclear D gene. Trimming removed 5 bases at V and 5 bases at J, with 13 bases between. The germline V gene encodes CDR1 LNHDA and CDR2 SQIVND (reference sequence). The CDR3 sequence is 13 residues long. CDR3 loop: CASSSTVSDEQYF. CDR3 coding DNA: TGTGCCAGTAGTTCGACGGTGTCTGACGAGCAGTACTTC.

The chain has TRBV19 and TRBJ1-1; 7 nucleotides agree with TRBD1. With V trimmed by 5 bases and J by 7 bases, 10 bases remained unmatched. The germline CDR1 and CDR2 sequences are LNHDA and SQIVND (reference sequence). This CDR3 is built from 14 residues. As DNA, the CDR3 is TGTGCCAGTAGTGAGGGGGCGCAGACTTTTGAAGCTTTCTTT. Protein sequence: CASSEGAQTFEAFF.

In its sample, this clonotype was seen many times. The genes are TRBV12-3 or TRBV12-4 and TRBJ2-7; no clear D. V dropped 2 bases and J dropped 4 bases, with 9 bases sitting between them. The CDR3 is made up of 13 amino acids. For the CDR3, the DNA is TGTGCCAGCAGTTTATTACCGGATTACGAGCAGTACTTC. It codes for CASSLLPDYEQYF.

This clonotype was picked up many times. The V gene is TRBV20-1, the J gene TRBJ1-1; the match to TRBD1 covers 11 bases. The V gene's germline CDR1 is DFQATT and CDR2 SNEGSKA (reference sequence). J lost 5 bases, V lost 5 bases, and 4 bases had no gene match. The CDR3 has 13 amino acids. CDR3 bases: TGCAGTGCTCCCGGGACAGGGGGGACTGAAGCTTTCTTT. Protein: CSAPGTGGTEAFF.

The chain combines TRBV18 with TRBJ2-2; D call uncertain. CDR3 length: 14 amino acids. With 2 bases removed from V and 4 bases from J, the gap between germline ends came to 8 bases. Germline V gene data show CDR1 as KGHSH and CDR2 as LQKENI. The CDR3, as DNA: TGTGCCAGCTCACCATTTAGGGTCACCGGGGAGCTGTTTTTT. It yields the protein CASSPFRVTGELFF.

This clonotype was counted a few times. The chain recombines TRBV28 with TRBJ1-2; D might be TRBD1 (6 bases). From germline, CDR1 is MDHEN and CDR2 SYDVKM. The CDR3 contains 16 residues. V lost 4 bases and J 4 bases, leaving 19 bases between the germline ends. This CDR3 is CASSSPAGRGIYGYTF. The CDR3, as DNA: TGTGCCAGCAGTTCCCCAGCGGGCAGGGGAATCTATGGCTACACCTTC.

There are many counts of this clonotype. V is TRBV18 and J is TRBJ1-1; TRBD1 matches 8 bases. V was pared by 8 bases and J by 3 bases, with 5 bases of the junction left unmatched. Germline CDR1 is KGHSH and CDR2 is LQKENI. The CDR3 has 13 residues. The chain's CDR3 is CASSPQGDTEAFF. For the CDR3, the DNA is TGTGCCAGCAGCCCACAGGGGGACACTGAAGCTTTCTTT.

Sample share makes this clonotype medium-sized. J is TRBJ1-2 and V is TRBV28, with a possible D match to TRBD1 (5 bases). The CDR3 covers 12 residues. Germline lookup yields CDR1 MDHEN and CDR2 SYDVKM. The V end was cut by 2 bases, the J end by 6 bases, with 7 bases between. In DNA, the CDR3 is TGTGCCAGCAGTTTACAGGGTGATGGCTACACCTTC. Translation gives CASSLQGDGYTF.

The V and J genes are TRBV19 and TRBJ1-1, with 8 bases fitting TRBD1. The CDR3 extends over 20 amino acids. The junction had 22 bases not matched to a gene; V was cut back by 7 bases and J by 0 bases. The germline V gene has CDR1 LNHDA and CDR2 SQIVND (reference sequence). The CDR3 DNA is TGTGCCAGTACCCTCTTTCAGTCTACCAGGGGGCGGATAATGAACACTGAAGCTTTCTTT. Protein product: CASTLFQSTRGRIMNTEAFF.

There are many counts of this clonotype. The CDR3 nucleotides are TGTGCCTGGAGTGAGGCGGCTAGTCTGAACACTGAAGCTTTCTTT. Encoded protein: CAWSEAASLNTEAFF. This chain connects TRBV30 to TRBJ1-1; no firm D call. Germline assignment: CDR1 GTSNPN and CDR2 SVGIG (reference sequence). V lost 1 base, J lost 0 bases, and 12 bases lay in between. The CDR3 spans 15 residues.

This clonotype showed up just a few times. The V and J genes are TRBV11-2 and TRBJ2-4; D might be TRBD2 (5 bases). Germline values: CDR1 SGHAT, CDR2 FQNNGV. The CDR3 has 15 amino acids. V lost 0 bases to trimming and J lost 6 bases, with 12 bases between them. The CDR3 DNA reads TGTGCCAGCAGCTTAGATCGAGTGGAGGTAAACATTCAGTACTTC. Residues: CASSLDRVEVNIQYF.